This T cell receptor (beta chain) was found in a study of T-cell reconstitution after alpha-beta-depleted transplantation in children. This clonotype was counted a few times. The authors prepared the TCRbeta library with unique molecular identifiers. TCRdb re-called the PCR reads with MiXCR, one entry per CDR3 protein. The data show 250,000 to 350,000 distinct CDR3 sequences, around 9.6% seen once. Trimming shortened V by 6 bases and J by 0 bases, and 12 bases separated the two germline ends. This CDR3 contains 15 residues. The germline V gene encodes CDR1 MNHNS and CDR2 SASEGT. The sequencing here drew on PBMCs from the stem cell graft donor, taken from the stem cell graft. The rearrangement links TRBV6-1 to TRBJ1-3; D is unresolved. The sequence derives from a human donor who donated a stem cell graft to a child with SCID. DNA for the CDR3: TGTGCCAGCAGCCCCTCGTCTGGCTCTGGAAACACCATATATTTT. Encoded protein: CASSPSSGSGNTIYF.